The clone carrying this TCR beta chain was observed a few times. Its antigen is still unknown. This record comes from a study of sequential checkpoint blockade in melanoma. Study summary: TCRbeta immunosequencing was performed on DNA from 90 to 100 pretreatment melanoma tumor samples.

Treatment denoted: randomized to nivolumab then ipilimumab (arm A) or the reverse (arm B). None of the patients previously received DNA-damaging chemotherapy. With 7 bases clipped from V and 5 bases from J, the junction kept 16 bases outside the gene matches. Germline V gene sequence: CDR1 SQVTM, CDR2 ANQGSEA. The CDR3 runs to 15 residues. Study-wide results and caveats: Mutational load did not correlate with tumor T-cell fraction or clonality. Patients with week-13 increases in T-cell fraction and clonality benefited about 30 times more often.

Assay: immunoSEQ multiplex PCR; the TCRdb copy retains only in-frame clones and omits some. Here the sample spans approximately 3,600 clones, 15% to 20% being singletons. The gene calls are TRBV29-1 and TRBJ1-1; 7 bases agree with TRBD1. The specimen was tumor tissue (inferred from file names), collected from a patient given nivolumab and ipilimumab in sequence. The TCR sequence derives from a human donor with melanoma. The CDR3 protein is CSAPRQGREGTEAFF. In DNA, the CDR3 is TGCAGCGCCCCCCGACAGGGACGGGAGGGGACTGAAGCTTTCTTT.